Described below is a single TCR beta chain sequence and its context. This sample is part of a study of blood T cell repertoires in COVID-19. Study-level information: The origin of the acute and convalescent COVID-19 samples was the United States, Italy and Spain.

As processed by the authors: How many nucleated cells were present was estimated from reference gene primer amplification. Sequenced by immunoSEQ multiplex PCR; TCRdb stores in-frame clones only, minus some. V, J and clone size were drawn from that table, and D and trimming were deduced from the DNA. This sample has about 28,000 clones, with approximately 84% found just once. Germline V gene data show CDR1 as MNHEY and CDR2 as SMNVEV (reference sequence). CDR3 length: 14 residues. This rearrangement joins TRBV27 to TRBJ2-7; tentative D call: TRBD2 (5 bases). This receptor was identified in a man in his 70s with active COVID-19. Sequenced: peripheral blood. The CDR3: CVSAAQLRGREQYF. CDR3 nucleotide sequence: TGTGTCTCAGCAGCCCAGCTTCGGGGTCGCGAGCAGTACTTC.